The source of this T cell receptor beta chain is a study of tissue T cells after allogeneic stem cell transplantation. General study findings and limits: TCR repertoires tracked anatomic similarity, regardless of disease or transplant status.

Time point denoted: mouse harvest day 7 after allogeneic transplant. Tail vein injection delivered 10^7 T-cell-depleted bone marrow cells and 10^6 splenic CD5+ T cells. Only in-frame clones appear in the TCRdb table, and some are missing; sequencing was by immunoSEQ multiplex PCR. The profile shows approximately 5,000 clones, roughly half of them singletons. Details on this clone: The antigen is undetermined. Gene names follow the mouse nomenclature. The sequence runs out 1 residue before the end of the CDR3; the remainder is reconstructed from the germline J gene.

The V gene end was trimmed by 3 bases and the J gene end by 4 bases; junction bases not matched to a gene: 3. The germline CDR1 and CDR2 sequences are LGHNA and YSYQKL. The CDR3 extends over 14 amino acids. Sequencing was done on a sample of gut tissue. This TCR was recovered from a female BALB/c mouse given C57BL/6 T cells with graft-versus-host disease after an allogeneic hematopoietic cell transplant. The chain employs TRBV2 and TRBJ2-7; 10 bases agree with TRBD2. The CDR3 loop reads CASSHPGLGYEQYF. The CDR3 DNA, read in part, is TGTGCCAGCAGCCACCCGGGACTGGGGTATGAACAGTAC.